The 27 T cell receptor beta chains below come from one sample, sequenced in a study of blood T cells in healthy people across ages. The use of a sample-barcoded 5' primer and a J-beta primer mix characterized a second PCR of about 7 to 12 cycles. One entry per CDR3 protein, called by TCRdb with MiXCR from the 5' RACE reads. The sample records roughly 1,800,000 distinct CDR3 sequences, just under 50% being singletons. The sample comprised blood. These receptors came from a middle-aged woman in good health.

This chain joins TRBV5-1 and TRBJ1-1, with 7 bases identical to TRBD1. Germline V gene sequence: CDR1 SGHRS, CDR2 YFSETQ. V was pared by 5 bases and J by 2 bases, with 12 bases of the junction left unmatched. CDR3 size: 16 residues. CDR3 loop: CASRSPMGQLNTEAFF. DNA of the CDR3: TGCGCCAGCAGATCACCGATGGGACAGTTAAACACTGAAGCTTTCTTT.

This clonotype showed up many times. The V gene is TRBV27, the J gene TRBJ2-5, with unresolved D. Trimming cost V 2 bases and J 5 bases, with 12 bases left between them. The V gene's germline CDR1 is MNHEY and CDR2 SMNVEV (reference sequence). CDR3 length: 14 residues. Here the CDR3 DNA reads TGTGCCAGCAGTTTAAGGTCTCATTGGGAGACCCAGTACTTC. It codes for CASSLRSHWETQYF.

This clonotype occurred a few times. The chain links TRBV6-6 to TRBJ1-4; TRBD1 matches at 8 bases. With V trimmed by 5 bases and J by 7 bases, 9 bases remained unmatched. CDR3 length: 15 residues. Germline V gives CDR1 MNHNY, CDR2 SVGAGI (reference sequence). The CDR3 spells CASSAQGAVGEKLFF. Here the CDR3 DNA reads TGTGCCAGCAGTGCCCAGGGGGCGGTCGGTGAAAAACTGTTTTTT.

V gene TRBV10-3 combines with J gene TRBJ1-2; 7 positions match TRBD1. The CDR3 extends over 14 amino acids. J gave up 2 bases and V 5 bases, and 5 bases lay outside the gene matches. From germline, CDR1 is ENHRY and CDR2 SYGVKD. CDR3 DNA: TGTGCCATCAGTAGAGAACAGGGGAACTATGGCTACACCTTC. Protein: CAISREQGNYGYTF.

In its sample, this clonotype was seen a few times. The chain carries TRBV12-3 or TRBV12-4 and TRBJ2-3, with a tentative D call TRBD2 (6 bases). CDR3 size: 15 residues. V lost 6 bases, J lost 6 bases, and 19 bases lay in between. This CDR3 is CASSLPGRREDTQYF. CDR3 nucleotides: TGTGCCAGCAGCCTACCGGGACGGAGGGAGGATACGCAGTATTTT.

The V and J genes are TRBV6-1 and TRBJ2-7; TRBD1 aligns across 10 bases. After removal of 5 bases from V and 1 base from J, the junction contained 20 bases not matched to a gene. The CDR3 is 20 residues long. Germline-derived CDR1 and CDR2 are MNHNS and SASEGT. CDR3 region: CASSHQPGTGANRYSYEQYF. The CDR3, as DNA: TGTGCCAGCAGTCATCAGCCCGGGACAGGGGCGAATCGATATTCCTACGAGCAGTACTTC.

On this clonotype: Germline and junction disagree at one end, which may indicate a read error. The chain has TRBV4-2 and TRBJ1-6, with D uncertain. Germline assignment: CDR1 LGHNA and CDR2 YNFKEQ. CDR3 length equals 15 residues. CDR3 sequence (DNA): TGTGCCGGCAGCCAAGAAGCTGGCAGCTATTCACCCCTCCACTTT. It translates to CAGSQEAGSYSPLHF.

There are a few counts of this clonotype. This sequence joins TRBV21-1 and TRBJ2-5; the table calls TRBD2, which could not be checked here. TRBV21-1 counts as a pseudogene. The CDR3 has 15 amino acids. The DNA of the CDR3 is TGTGCCAGCAGCAAAGTAACACTAGCGGACGAGACCCAGTACTTC. It specifies CASSKVTLADETQYF.

The chain's CDR3 is CASSLRLSPDTQYF. The CDR3 bases are TGCGCCAGCAGCTTGAGGCTTTCCCCAGATACGCAGTATTTT. The chain recombines TRBV5-1 with TRBJ2-3; D gene uncertain. Looked up from germline, CDR1 is SGHRS and CDR2 is YFSETQ. The CDR3 spans 14 residues. V was shortened by 1 base and J by 4 bases, with 10 bases between the two germline ends.

This clonotype was detected once. The chain is built from TRBV2 and TRBJ1-5; no definite D call. With 3 bases removed from V and 5 bases from J, the gap between germline ends came to 8 bases. CDR1 is SNHLY, CDR2 FYNNEI, per germline. The CDR3 spans 13 residues. Written as DNA, the CDR3 is TGTGCCAGCAGTGATGGGGAGGATCAGCCCCAGCATTTT. It specifies CASSDGEDQPQHF.

The genes are TRBV6-6 and TRBJ2-1, with TRBD2 matching over 10 bases. This CDR3 region has 17 residues. Unmatched junction bases numbered 12, after V lost 6 bases and J lost 4 bases. Germline V CDR1 and CDR2: MNHNY, SVGAGI (reference sequence). The CDR3 DNA follows: TGTGCCAGCAGGCAAAGCCTAGCGGGGGTCCAATACAATGAGCAGTTCTTC. Its translation: CASRQSLAGVQYNEQFF.

The chain uses TRBV6-2 or TRBV6-3 and TRBJ2-3; D is undetermined. Germline V lookup: CDR1 MNHEY, CDR2 SVGEGT. The V and J ends lost 2 bases and 0 bases respectively, with 12 bases between them. The CDR3 is 16 residues long. The CDR3 loop is CASSYPLVPSTDTQYF. The CDR3 nucleotides are TGTGCCAGCAGTTACCCGCTGGTGCCTAGCACAGATACGCAGTATTTT.

The chain joins TRBV7-8 to TRBJ2-5, with no clear D. Germline V gives CDR1 SGHVS, CDR2 FQNEAQ. The CDR3 covers 15 residues. V was pared by 3 bases and J by 2 bases, with 13 bases between. The CDR3 loop reads CASSFREARQETQYF. The CDR3, as DNA: TGTGCCAGCAGCTTTCGAGAGGCTAGACAAGAGACCCAGTACTTC.

As concerns this clonotype: At one of its ends the junction is not consistent with the germline gene, which may arise from a read error. The chain is built from TRBV7-2 and TRBJ2-1; TRBD1 aligns across 8 bases. Germline-derived CDR1 and CDR2 are SGHTA and FQGNSA. The CDR3 runs 16 residues. CDR3 coding DNA: TGTGCCTGCAGTCGATTGACAGGGGTAAAAAGGAATGAGCAGTTCTTC. It translates to CACSRLTGVKRNEQFF.

The chain recombines TRBV14 with TRBJ2-2; D possibly uses TRBD1 or TRBD2 (5 bases each). V was trimmed by 1 base and J by 5 bases, leaving 11 bases between them. The germline gives CDR1 SGHDN, CDR2 FVKESK. The CDR3 has 15 residues. The CDR3: CASSQAVGPTGELFF. CDR3 nucleotides: TGTGCCAGCAGCCAAGCAGTGGGACCAACCGGGGAGCTGTTTTTT.

The chain joins TRBV11-2 to TRBJ2-7; D uncertain. Deletions cut 3 bases from V and 1 base from J, with 13 bases between. Germline loops: CDR1 SGHAT, CDR2 FQNNGV. This CDR3 is built from 15 residues. The CDR3 sequence: CASSFPRNRSYEQYF. For the CDR3, the DNA is TGTGCCAGCAGCTTCCCCCGGAACCGATCCTACGAGCAGTACTTC.

Only one count was recorded for this clonotype. The chain couples TRBV20-1 to TRBJ2-4; 8 nucleotides match TRBD2. Gene TRBJ2-7 matches the end of the DNA better, so the J call may be wrong. Germline CDR1 reads DFQATT; CDR2 reads SNEGSKA (reference sequence). This CDR3 region has 15 residues. DNA of the CDR3: TGCAGTGCTAGAGACGGGACCAGCGGGGGTTTCGAGCAGTACTTC. This sequence encodes CSARDGTSGGFEQYF.

The chain joins TRBV4-3 to TRBJ2-1; D may match TRBD1 or TRBD2 (5 bases each). The V gene's germline CDR1 is LGHNA and CDR2 YSLEER. The CDR3 runs 16 residues. V lost 0 bases and J 4 bases, leaving 13 bases between the germline ends. The CDR3 DNA reads as TGCGCCAGCAGCCAAGACGCCGGGACCACTTACAATGAGCAGTTCTTC. Protein: CASSQDAGTTYNEQFF.

This clonotype was seen a handful of times. The chain couples TRBV25-1 to TRBJ2-1; a weak D match, TRBD2 (5 bases). CDR1 is MGHDK, CDR2 SYGVNS, per germline. The CDR3 loop spans 14 amino acids. Deletions cut 3 bases from V and 9 bases from J, with 15 bases between. CDR3 sequence: CASSELSGGSEQFF. CDR3 nucleotides: TGTGCCAGCAGTGAGTTGAGTGGTGGGAGTGAGCAGTTCTTC.

This clonotype was picked up a small number of times. The chain employs TRBV27 and TRBJ2-3; D may be TRBD1 (5 bases). Deletions cut 5 bases from V and 6 bases from J, with 9 bases between. The germline V gene encodes CDR1 MNHEY and CDR2 SMNVEV (reference sequence). CDR3 length: 12 residues. CDR3 bases: TGTGCCAGCAGTAGGGGCTTGGATACGCAGTATTTT. Its protein is CASSRGLDTQYF.

The rearrangement links TRBV28 to TRBJ2-3; 7 bases are shared with TRBD2. The germline CDR1 and CDR2 sequences are MDHEN and SYDVKM. J lost 8 bases, V lost 9 bases, and 11 bases had no gene match. The CDR3 contains 13 residues. The DNA for the CDR3 is TGTGCCAGTGCTGTTAGAGGGAGGGGTACGCAGTATTTT. Protein product: CASAVRGRGTQYF.

This chain uses TRBV5-6 with TRBJ2-3; a weak D match, TRBD1 (7 bases). The CDR3 consists of 14 residues. The V end was cut by 1 base, the J end by 10 bases, with 16 bases between. Germline CDR1 is SGHDT and CDR2 is YYEEEE. In nucleotides, the CDR3 is TGTGCCAGCAGCTTGTGGTTGGAGGGGGCTGCGCAGTATTTT. Its protein is CASSLWLEGAAQYF.

About this clonotype itself: Germline is not matched at one junction end, which may reflect a read error. The rearrangement uses TRBV6-2 or TRBV6-3 and TRBJ2-4; D gene uncertain. Germline CDR1 and CDR2: MNHEY and SVGEGT. The CDR3 extends over 17 amino acids. The CDR3 sequence is CASSYSRTTVDPLEQYF. The CDR3 coding sequence is TGTGCCAGCAGTTACTCGCGGACGACTGTCGACCCACTCGAGCAGTACTTT.

The rearrangement uses TRBV9 and TRBJ2-1; D is undetermined. Judging by the DNA end, TRBJ2-7 fits better; the J call may be wrong. Germline V gene data show CDR1 as SGDLS and CDR2 as YYNGEE. The CDR3 consists of 16 residues. The CDR3 region is CASSVVAAGSYNEQYF. DNA for the CDR3: TGTGCCAGCAGCGTAGTGGCCGCCGGGTCCTACAATGAGCAGTACTTC.

CDR3 loop: CASGLAPIDTQYF. The CDR3 coding sequence is TGTGCTAGTGGTTTGGCACCCATAGATACGCAGTATTTT. V and J are TRBV12-5 and TRBJ2-3, with D uncertain. Germline lookup yields CDR1 LGHNT and CDR2 FRNRAP. CDR3 length: 13 amino acids. V lost 1 base, J lost 5 bases, and 7 bases lay in between.

Concerning this clonotype itself: This may stem from a read error, because a much larger clone lies one nucleotide away. V gene TRBV6-2 or TRBV6-3 combines with J gene TRBJ2-6; D possibly corresponds to TRBD1 (6 bases). CDR1 MNHEY and CDR2 SVGEGT come from the germline V gene. There are 15 residues in the CDR3. The DNA of the CDR3 is TGTGTCAGCAGTTACGAGGGGGCTGGGGCCAACGTCCTGACTTTC. Its translation: CVSSYEGAGANVLTF.

The chain recombines TRBV27 with TRBJ2-1, with 11 bases matching TRBD2. Germline CDR1 is MNHEY and CDR2 is SMNVEV (reference sequence). This CDR3 spans 17 amino acids. With V trimmed by 4 bases and J by 4 bases, 9 bases remained unmatched. The CDR3 nucleotides read TGTGCCAGCAGTTCCAGCGAACTAGCGGGGGCGTACAATGAGCAGTTCTTC. Amino acids: CASSSSELAGAYNEQFF.